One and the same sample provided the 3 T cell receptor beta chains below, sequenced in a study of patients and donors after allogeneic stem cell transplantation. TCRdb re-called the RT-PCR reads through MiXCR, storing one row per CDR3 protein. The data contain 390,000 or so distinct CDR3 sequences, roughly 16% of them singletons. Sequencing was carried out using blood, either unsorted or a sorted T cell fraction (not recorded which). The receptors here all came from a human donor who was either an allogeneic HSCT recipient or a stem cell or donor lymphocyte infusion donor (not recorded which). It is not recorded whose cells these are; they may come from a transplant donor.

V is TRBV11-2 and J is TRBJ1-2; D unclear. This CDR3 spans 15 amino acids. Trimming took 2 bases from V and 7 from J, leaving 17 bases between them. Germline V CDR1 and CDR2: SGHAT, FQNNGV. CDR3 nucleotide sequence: TGTGCCAGCAGCTTACCCTCCGGCGGTTGGAGTGGCTACACCTTC. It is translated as CASSLPSGGWSGYTF.

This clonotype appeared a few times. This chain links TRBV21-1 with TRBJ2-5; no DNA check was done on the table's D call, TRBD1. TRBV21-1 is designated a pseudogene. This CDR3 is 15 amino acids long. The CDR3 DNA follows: TGTGCCAGCAGGTCCCCGGGACAGGGGCAAGAGACCCAGTACTTC. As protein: CASRSPGQGQETQYF.

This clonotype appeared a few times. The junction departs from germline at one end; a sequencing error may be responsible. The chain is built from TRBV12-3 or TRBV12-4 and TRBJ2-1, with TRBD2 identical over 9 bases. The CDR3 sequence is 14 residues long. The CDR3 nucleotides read TGTGCCAGCAGTGTAGCGGGGGAGTACAATGAGCAGTTCTTC. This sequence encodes CASSVAGEYNEQFF.